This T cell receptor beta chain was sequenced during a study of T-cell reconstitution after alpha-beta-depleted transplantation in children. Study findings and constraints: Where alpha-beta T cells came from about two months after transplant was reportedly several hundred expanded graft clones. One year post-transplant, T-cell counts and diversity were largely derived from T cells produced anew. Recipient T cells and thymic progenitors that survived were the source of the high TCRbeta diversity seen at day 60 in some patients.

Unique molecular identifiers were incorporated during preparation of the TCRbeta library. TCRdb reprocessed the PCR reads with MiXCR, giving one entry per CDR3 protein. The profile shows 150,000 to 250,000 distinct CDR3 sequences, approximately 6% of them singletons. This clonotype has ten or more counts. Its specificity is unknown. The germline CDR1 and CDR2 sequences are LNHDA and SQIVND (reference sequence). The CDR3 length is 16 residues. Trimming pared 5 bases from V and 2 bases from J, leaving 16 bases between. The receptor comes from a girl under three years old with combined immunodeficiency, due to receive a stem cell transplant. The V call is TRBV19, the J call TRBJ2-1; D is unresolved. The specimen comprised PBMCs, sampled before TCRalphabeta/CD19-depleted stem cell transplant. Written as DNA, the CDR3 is TGTGCCAGTAGTGATCGTGGGTCCATCCCCTACAATGAGCAGTTCTTC. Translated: CASSDRGSIPYNEQFF.